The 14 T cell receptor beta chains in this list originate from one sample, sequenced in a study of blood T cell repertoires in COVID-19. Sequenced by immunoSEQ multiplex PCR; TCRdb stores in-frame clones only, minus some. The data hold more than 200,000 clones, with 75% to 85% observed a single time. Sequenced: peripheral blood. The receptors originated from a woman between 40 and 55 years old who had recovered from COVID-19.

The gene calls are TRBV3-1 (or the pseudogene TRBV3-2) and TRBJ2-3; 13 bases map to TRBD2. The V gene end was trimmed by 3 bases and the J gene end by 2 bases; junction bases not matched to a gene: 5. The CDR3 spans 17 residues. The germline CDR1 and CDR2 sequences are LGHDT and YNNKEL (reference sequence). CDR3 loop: CASSQTGTSGATDTQYF. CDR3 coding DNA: TGTGCCAGCAGCCAGACCGGGACTAGCGGGGCCACAGATACGCAGTATTTT.

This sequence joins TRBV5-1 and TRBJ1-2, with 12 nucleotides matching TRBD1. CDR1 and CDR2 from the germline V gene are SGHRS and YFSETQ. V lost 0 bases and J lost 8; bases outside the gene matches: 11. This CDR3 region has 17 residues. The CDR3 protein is CASSLDGTGGFTKGYTF. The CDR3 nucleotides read TGCGCCAGCAGCTTGGATGGGACAGGGGGCTTTACTAAGGGCTACACCTTC.

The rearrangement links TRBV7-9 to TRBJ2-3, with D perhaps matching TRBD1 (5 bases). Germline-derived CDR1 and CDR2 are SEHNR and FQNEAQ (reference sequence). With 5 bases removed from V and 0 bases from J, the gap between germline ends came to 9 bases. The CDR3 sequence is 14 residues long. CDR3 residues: CASSTGPSTDTQYF. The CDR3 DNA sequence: TGTGCCAGCAGCACAGGACCGAGCACAGATACGCAGTATTTT.

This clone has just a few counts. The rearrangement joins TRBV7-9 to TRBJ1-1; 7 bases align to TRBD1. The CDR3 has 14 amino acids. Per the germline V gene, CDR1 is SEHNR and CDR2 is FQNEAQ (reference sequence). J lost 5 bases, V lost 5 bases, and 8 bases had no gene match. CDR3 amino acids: CASSRIGQDTEAFF. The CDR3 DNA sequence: TGTGCCAGCAGCCGCATAGGACAGGATACTGAAGCTTTCTTT.

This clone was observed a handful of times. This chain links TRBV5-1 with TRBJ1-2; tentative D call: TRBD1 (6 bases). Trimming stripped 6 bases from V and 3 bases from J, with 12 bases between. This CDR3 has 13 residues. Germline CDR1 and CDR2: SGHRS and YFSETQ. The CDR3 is CASNQGYDYGYTF. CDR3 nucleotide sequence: TGCGCCAGCAATCAGGGGTATGACTATGGCTACACCTTC.

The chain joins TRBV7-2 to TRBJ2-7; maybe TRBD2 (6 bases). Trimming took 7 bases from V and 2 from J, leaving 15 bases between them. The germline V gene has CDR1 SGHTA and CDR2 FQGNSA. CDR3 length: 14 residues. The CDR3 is CASTWAEGPYEQYF. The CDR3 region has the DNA TGTGCCAGCACTTGGGCGGAGGGACCCTACGAGCAGTACTTC.

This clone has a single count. CDR3 nucleotides: TGCAGCGTTGTTACTAGCGGAGTATCTGAGCAGTTCTTC. Protein product: CSVVTSGVSEQFF. The chain combines TRBV29-1 with TRBJ2-1; the match to TRBD2 covers 8 bases. The length of the CDR3 is 13 residues. V was pared by 4 bases and J by 9 bases, with 8 bases of the junction left unmatched. In germline, CDR1 is SQVTM, CDR2 ANQGSEA.

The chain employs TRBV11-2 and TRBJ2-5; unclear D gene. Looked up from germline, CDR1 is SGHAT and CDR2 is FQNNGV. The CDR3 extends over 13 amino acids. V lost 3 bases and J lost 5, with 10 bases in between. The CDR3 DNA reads TGTGCCAGCAGCTTCATCAGGTCTGAGACCCAGTACTTC. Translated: CASSFIRSETQYF.

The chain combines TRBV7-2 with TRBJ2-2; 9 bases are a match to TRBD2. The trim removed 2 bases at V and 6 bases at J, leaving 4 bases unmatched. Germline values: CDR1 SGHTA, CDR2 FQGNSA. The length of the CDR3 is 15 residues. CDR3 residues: CASSLLSSGAGELFF. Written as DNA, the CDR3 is TGTGCCAGCAGCTTACTCTCTAGCGGGGCCGGGGAGCTGTTTTTT.

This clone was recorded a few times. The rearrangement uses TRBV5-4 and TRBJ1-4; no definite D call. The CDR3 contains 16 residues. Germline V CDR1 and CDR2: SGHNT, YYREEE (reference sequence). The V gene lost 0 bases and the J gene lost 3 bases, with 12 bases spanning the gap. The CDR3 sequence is CASSLGGIRANEKLFF. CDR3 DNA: TGTGCCAGCAGCTTGGGAGGGATAAGAGCTAATGAAAAACTGTTTTTT.

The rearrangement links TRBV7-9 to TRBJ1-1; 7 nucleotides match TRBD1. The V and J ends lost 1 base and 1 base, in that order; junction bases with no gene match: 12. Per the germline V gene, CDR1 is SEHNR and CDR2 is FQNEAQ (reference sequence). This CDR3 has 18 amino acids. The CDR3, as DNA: TGTGCCAGCAGCTTAGGGTCCGGGACAGACGAATCGAACACTGAAGCTTTCTTT. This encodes CASSLGSGTDESNTEAFF.

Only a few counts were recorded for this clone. The CDR3 loop reads CASRAPGDQPQHF. The CDR3 region has the DNA TGTGCCAGCCGAGCACCGGGAGATCAGCCCCAGCATTTT. V gene TRBV28 combines with J gene TRBJ1-5; the D is unclear. Trimming pared 8 bases from V and 5 bases from J, leaving 13 bases between. The CDR3 length is 13 residues. Germline-derived CDR1 and CDR2 are MDHEN and SYDVKM.

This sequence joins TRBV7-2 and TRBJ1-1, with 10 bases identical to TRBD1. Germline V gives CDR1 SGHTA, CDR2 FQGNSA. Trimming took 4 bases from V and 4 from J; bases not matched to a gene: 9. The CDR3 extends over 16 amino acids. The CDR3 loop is CASSYLPGQGVTEAFF. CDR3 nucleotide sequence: TGTGCCAGCAGCTACCTGCCTGGACAGGGGGTCACTGAAGCTTTCTTT. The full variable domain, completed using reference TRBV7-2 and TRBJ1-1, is GAGVSQSPSNKVTEKGKDVELRCDPISGHTALYWYRQSLGQGLEFLIYFQGNSAPDKSGLPSDRFSAERTGGSVSTLTIQRTQQEDSAVYLCASSYLPGQGVTEAFFGQGTRLTVV.

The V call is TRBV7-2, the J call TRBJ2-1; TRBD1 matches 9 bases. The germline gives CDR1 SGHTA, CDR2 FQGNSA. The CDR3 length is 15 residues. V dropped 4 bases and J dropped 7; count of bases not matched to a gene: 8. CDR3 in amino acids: CASSSGTGNLNEQFF. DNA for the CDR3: TGTGCCAGCAGCTCCGGGACAGGGAATTTGAATGAGCAGTTCTTC.